This TCR beta chain stems from a study of monozygotic twins with inflammatory bowel disease (dated by TCRdb to between 2018 and 2021). Study-level background: The full study comprised 28 monozygotic twin pairs: nine German pairs (four IBD-concordant, five IBD-discordant) and 19 IBD-discordant Danish pairs. The search for disease-associated traits relied mainly on comparing IBD patients with their genetically identical healthy co-twins within discordant pairs. Each individual had, on average, about 151 000 unique TCRalpha sequences and 181 000 unique TCRbeta sequences available for analysis.

With regard to this clonotype: Its cognate antigen has yet to be identified.

An approximately 2.5 ml peripheral blood sample was drawn into PAXgene tubes per donor and stored at -80°C. Total RNA was isolated from whole blood with the PAXgene blood miRNA kit on an automated QIAcube, without T cell sorting. Deep TCRalpha and TCRbeta repertoire profiling with unique molecular barcoding was performed on peripheral blood of monozygotic twin pairs concordant or discordant for inflammatory bowel disease. Smoking habits were recorded for all twin pairs, and each individual was classified as a current, former or never smoker. Summary of the overall study and its limitations: TCRbeta repertoire diversity, by inverse Simpson index, was decreased in IBD patients compared with their healthy co-twins. Compared with healthy twins, IBD patients shared fewer clonotypes with other individuals, and the difference was most pronounced in patients with signs of disease activity. The analysis was unable to tell apart different T cell subtypes. Repertoire similarity did not differ between concordant and discordant twins, possibly due to limited statistical power. The results gave no support for a single strong signal or clonotype linked to IBD. Differing immunosuppressive treatments among patients may have added background noise and inter-individual variability to the repertoires.

The library relied on 5' RACE. For each TCR library, about 4,000 ng of total RNA was used. For each sample, cDNA synthesis with SMARTScribe reverse transcriptase was split into eight separate reactions. During cDNA synthesis, template switching was used to introduce unique molecular identifiers that contained a 6-nucleotide sample barcode. Two nested PCRs of approximately 16 and 10 cycles amplified the TCRalpha and TCRbeta cDNA, and bead purification followed each PCR. Before amplification, cDNA was treated with uracil DNA-glycosylase and purified using the QIAquick PCR purification kit. The second PCR was the step at which Illumina TruSeq-compatible adapters and sample-specific barcodes were added. TapeStation and Qubit were used to check library quality and concentration, and 4 to 6 ng of each library was pooled. Pooled libraries were sequenced on an Illumina HiSeq2500 single-index Rapid Run with 2 x 100 bp reads and custom sequencing primers. In the original analysis: MiGEC version 1.2.6 was used for UMI-based consensus assembly, which corrected PCR and sequencing errors. MiXCR version 2.1.1 handled V(D)J alignment, clonotype assembly and CDR3 extraction. To normalise gene usage, clonotype sharing and MAIT/NKT TCR abundance, the analysis used the top 1000, 10 000 and 20 000 clonotypes per sample. After downsampling to 27 000 UMIs, diversity was calculated as the inverse Simpson index using the vegan R package. Paired Mann-Whitney U tests were applied to discordant twin pairs, with Benjamini-Hochberg correction for multiple testing. Based on TCRdb reprocessing of the reads, there is one entry per CDR3 protein sequence, and DNA is missing. These V and J calls derive from TCRdb rather than the authors' analysis. The sample's table covers some 150,000 distinct CDR3 sequences. Roughly 2.3% of the sample rests with the top ten.

The clonotype comes from a human donor with ulcerative colitis or Crohn's disease, or a healthy co-twin of an affected twin (not recorded which). The sequenced material came from blood.

For the CDR3, the sequence is CASSPGLGGRRETQYF. Here the chain combines TRBV5-4 and TRBJ2-5; TCRdb lists TRBD2, though no DNA is available to test this call. Reading the germline V gene (reference sequence) gives CDR1 SGHNT and CDR2 YYREEE. Including cysteine and phenylalanine, the CDR3 has 16 amino acids. No DNA has been recorded.